This TCR beta chain is drawn from a study of post-analysis software for immune sequencing data. About the research overall: As for disease course, relapsing-remitting, secondary progressive and progressive-relapsing multiple sclerosis were all included. Study-level results: Included in a set of roughly five TRBV segments more frequent in patients than controls were TRBV5-6, TRBV5-1 and TRBV20-1. With F measure, samples from one preparation batch clustered together strongly. Normalized Chao1 diversity in multiple sclerosis patients fell significantly below that of controls.

This clonotype has more than one count but fewer than ten. Antigen: not known. The library was made from cDNA and included unique molecular identifiers. A few hundred thousand cDNA molecules came from about 1 to 10 million T cells. MiXCR, applied by TCRdb to the PCR reads, yields one record per CDR3 protein. The profile shows more than 500,000 distinct CDR3 sequences, 34% of them singletons. Losses at the gene ends were 4 bases for V and 4 bases for J; bases not matched to a gene: 8. The CDR3 runs to 16 residues. The germline V gene has CDR1 SGHRS and CDR2 YFSETQ. Sequencing was performed on blood. The chain carries TRBV5-1 and TRBJ2-3; 11 bases line up with TRBD2. This receptor was taken from a girl between 2 and 17 years old with multiple sclerosis. CDR3 coding DNA: TGCGCCAGCAGCACCGTGACTAGCGGGGTGGCAGATACGCAGTATTTT. Translation: CASSTVTSGVADTQYF.